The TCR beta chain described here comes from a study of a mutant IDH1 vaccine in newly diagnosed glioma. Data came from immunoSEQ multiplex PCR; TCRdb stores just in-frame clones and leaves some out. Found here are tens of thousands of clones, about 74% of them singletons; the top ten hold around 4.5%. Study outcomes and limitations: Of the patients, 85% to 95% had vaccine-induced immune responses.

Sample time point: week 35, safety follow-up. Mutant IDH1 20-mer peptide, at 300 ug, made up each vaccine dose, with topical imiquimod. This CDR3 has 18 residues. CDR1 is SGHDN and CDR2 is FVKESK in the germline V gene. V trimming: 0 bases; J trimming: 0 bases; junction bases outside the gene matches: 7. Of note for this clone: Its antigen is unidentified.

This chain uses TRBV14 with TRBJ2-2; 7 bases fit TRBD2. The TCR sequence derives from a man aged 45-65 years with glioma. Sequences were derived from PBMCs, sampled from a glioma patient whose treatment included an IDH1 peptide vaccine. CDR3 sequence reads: CASSQDRGSGPNTGELFF. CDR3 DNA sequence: TGTGCCAGCAGCCAAGATCGCGGGAGCGGTCCGAACACCGGGGAGCTGTTTTTT.